The next 19 T cell receptor beta chains were all read from a single sample in a study of shared clonotypes between healthy human individuals. Sequencing used immunoSEQ multiplex PCR; TCRdb keeps in-frame clones, though not all of them. The data contain some 900,000 clones, roughly 72% of them singletons. Sequenced sample: memory CD4+ T cells sorted from blood. Sample subset: CD45RA-negative fraction. Receptors originate from a man aged 18 to 29 in good health.

A remark on this clone: Within the sample, other DNA sequences also encode this same CDR3. This sequence joins TRBV5-1 and TRBJ2-3; no firm D call. Trimming removed 0 bases at V and 2 bases at J, with 7 bases between. CDR3 length: 14 residues. Per the germline V gene, CDR1 is SGHRS and CDR2 is YFSETQ. For the CDR3, the DNA is TGCGCCAGCAGCTTGGGGGGTTACACAGATACGCAGTATTTT. This codes for CASSLGGYTDTQYF.

A few counts support this clone. V gene TRBV7-2 combines with J gene TRBJ2-1; D ambiguous. This CDR3 contains 11 residues. V dropped 0 bases and J dropped 14 bases, with 8 bases sitting between them. Germline V gene data show CDR1 as SGHTA and CDR2 as FQGNSA. The CDR3 sequence: CASSLALGKFF. In nucleotides, the CDR3 is TGTGCCAGCAGCTTAGCGCTGGGGAAGTTCTTC.

In this sample, this clone turned up a few times. The chain employs TRBV9 and TRBJ2-5, with 8 bases identical to TRBD2. The germline CDR1 and CDR2 sequences are SGDLS and YYNGEE. Trimming cost V 4 bases and J 2 bases; bases outside gene matches: 7. This CDR3 is 15 amino acids long. The DNA for the CDR3 is TGTGCCAGCAGCACAGTCGGGACTAGTCAAGAGACCCAGTACTTC. Translated, it gives CASSTVGTSQETQYF. Supplemented by reference TRBV9 and TRBJ2-5, the full variable domain reads DSGVTQTPKHLITATGQRVTLRCSPRSGDLSVYWYQQSLDQGLQFLIQYYNGEERAKGNILERFSAQQFPDLHSELNLSSLELGDSALYFCASSTVGTSQETQYFGPGTRLLVL.

This chain joins TRBV6-1 and TRBJ2-1; D possibly uses TRBD1 or TRBD2 (5 bases each). CDR3 length: 16 amino acids. The V and J ends lost 4 bases and 4 bases respectively, with 17 bases between them. Per the germline V gene, CDR1 is MNHNS and CDR2 is SASEGT. The CDR3 loop reads CASSGLPLGAYNEQFF. The CDR3 nucleotides read TGTGCCAGCAGTGGTCTGCCCCTCGGGGCATACAATGAGCAGTTCTTC.

The genes are TRBV7-8 and TRBJ1-1; D possibly corresponds to TRBD1 (5 bases). Germline V CDR1 and CDR2: SGHVS, FQNEAQ. Trimming pared 0 bases from V and 5 bases from J, leaving 13 bases between. This CDR3 is 15 amino acids long. The CDR3 region is CASSLAWDGWTEAFF. The CDR3 nucleotides read TGTGCCAGCAGCTTAGCGTGGGACGGTTGGACTGAAGCTTTCTTT.

The rearrangement links TRBV2 to TRBJ1-1; TRBD1 might be the D (6 bases). The CDR3 length is 13 residues. Deletions cut 8 bases from V and 1 base from J, with 11 bases between. Germline CDR1 SNHLY, CDR2 FYNNEI. The CDR3 loop is CASWPDRNTEAFF. CDR3 DNA: TGTGCCAGCTGGCCGGACAGGAACACTGAAGCTTTCTTT. Based on the CDR3 plus reference TRBV2 and TRBJ1-1, the full variable domain is EPEVTQTPSHQVTQMGQEVILRCVPISNHLYFYWYRQILGQKVEFLVSFYNNEISEKSEIFDDQFSVERPDGSNFTLKIRSTKLEDSAMYFCASWPDRNTEAFFGQGTRLTVV.

This rearrangement joins TRBV7-9 to TRBJ1-1, with TRBD1 as a possible D gene (6 bases). Trimming pared 1 base from V and 5 bases from J, leaving 14 bases between. Germline V gene sequence: CDR1 SEHNR, CDR2 FQNEAQ (reference sequence). The CDR3 length is 15 residues. In DNA, the CDR3 is TGTGCCAGCAGCTTAGGGGGAGTAGGGGGAACTGAAGCTTTCTTT. Residues: CASSLGGVGGTEAFF.

Only one count was recorded for this clone. The chain couples TRBV30 to TRBJ2-7; 8 bases line up with TRBD1. The CDR3 is 15 residues long. Germline lookup yields CDR1 GTSNPN and CDR2 SVGIG (reference sequence). J gave up 5 bases and V 3 bases, and 12 bases lay outside the gene matches. The CDR3 region has the DNA TGTGCCTGGAGCGTACGGGCAGGGGGCTTCAACGAGCAGTACTTC. Protein: CAWSVRAGGFNEQYF.

The J gene is TRBJ1-6, the V gene TRBV6-5; 11 nucleotides match TRBD1. Germline V gene data show CDR1 as MNHEY and CDR2 as SVGAGI. This CDR3 is built from 15 residues. V was clipped by 7 bases and J by 8 bases; unmatched bases: 7. The DNA for the CDR3 is TGTGCCAGCATCGGCCGGGGACAGGGGGATTCACCCCTCCACTTT. It translates to CASIGRGQGDSPLHF.

The CDR3 sequence is CASSLTSGGSSTDTQYF. The CDR3 DNA is TGTGCCAGCAGCTTGACTAGCGGGGGGTCTAGCACAGATACGCAGTATTTT. The chain has TRBV7-2 and TRBJ2-3, with 13 bases fitting TRBD2. This CDR3 is 17 amino acids long. The ends lost 3 bases at V and 0 bases at J; junction bases unmatched: 3. CDR1 and CDR2 (germline): SGHTA, FQGNSA.

In DNA form, the CDR3 reads TGTGCCAGCAGTACATCAGGGCTTTCTGGAAACACCATATATTTT. Its translation: CASSTSGLSGNTIYF. The chain couples TRBV6-1 to TRBJ1-3; D may be TRBD1 (5 bases). Germline CDR1 MNHNS, CDR2 SASEGT. This CDR3 comprises 15 residues. V was shortened by 5 bases and J by 1 base, with 12 bases between the two germline ends.

This chain uses TRBV11-3 with TRBJ2-6; D is possibly TRBD2 (6 bases). Trimming shortened V by 5 bases and J by 12 bases, and 11 bases separated the two germline ends. This CDR3 contains 12 residues. In germline, CDR1 is SGHNT, CDR2 YENEEA. The CDR3 nucleotides are TGTGCCAGCAGCCGAGGGGACTCCGTCCTGACTTTC. Its translation is CASSRGDSVLTF.

The chain employs TRBV6-1 and TRBJ2-5; 10 bases are a match to TRBD1. The J segment lost 4 bases and the V segment lost 6 bases, leaving 8 bases of the junction unmatched. Germline V CDR1 and CDR2: MNHNS, SASEGT. The CDR3 loop spans 15 amino acids. The CDR3 is CASSFTGTGVETQYF. The CDR3 DNA follows: TGTGCCAGCAGCTTTACCGGGACAGGGGTAGAGACCCAGTACTTC.

The V and J genes are TRBV11-1 and TRBJ2-1; 9 bases match TRBD2. The V and J ends lost 6 bases and 1 base, in that order; junction bases with no gene match: 7. In germline, CDR1 is SGHAT, CDR2 FQDESV (reference sequence). The CDR3 contains 16 residues. This chain's CDR3 is CASSPGGGASYNEQFF. The CDR3 DNA is TGTGCCAGCAGTCCGGGCGGGGGGGCATCCTACAATGAGCAGTTCTTC.

The J gene is TRBJ2-1, the V gene TRBV5-1; maybe TRBD2 (5 bases). Trimming took off 0 bases at V and 3 bases at J, with 7 bases between the two ends. The CDR3 length is 14 residues. Germline-derived CDR1 and CDR2 are SGHRS and YFSETQ. This chain's CDR3 is CASSLEGDYNEQFF. CDR3 coding DNA: TGCGCCAGCAGCTTGGAGGGAGACTACAATGAGCAGTTCTTC.

The chain employs TRBV7-9 and TRBJ2-5; 8 nucleotides match TRBD2. With 5 bases clipped from V and 3 bases from J, the junction kept 8 bases outside the gene matches. Germline loops: CDR1 SEHNR, CDR2 FQNEAQ (reference sequence). The CDR3 loop spans 15 amino acids. Here the CDR3 reads CASSITGLVKETQYF. The CDR3 coding sequence is TGTGCCAGCAGCATTACGGGACTAGTTAAAGAGACCCAGTACTTC.

The chain combines TRBV6-6 with TRBJ2-3; D may match TRBD1 or TRBD2 (5 bases each). Germline V gives CDR1 MNHNY, CDR2 SVGAGI (reference sequence). V was pared by 0 bases and J by 1 base, with 8 bases between. This CDR3 region has 15 residues. As DNA, the CDR3 is TGTGCCAGCAGTTACTCGGGGGTTGGCACAGATACGCAGTATTTT. Its translation: CASSYSGVGTDTQYF.

The V and J genes are TRBV7-9 and TRBJ2-7; D is undetermined. The CDR3 consists of 17 residues. The germline V gene encodes CDR1 SEHNR and CDR2 FQNEAQ (reference sequence). With 4 bases removed from V and 2 bases from J, the gap between germline ends came to 21 bases. The CDR3 DNA follows: TGTGCCAGCAGCTCCCCGGAGCAGTGGTCTCGGACCTACGAGCAGTACTTC. This encodes CASSSPEQWSRTYEQYF.

The V gene is TRBV6-1, the J gene TRBJ1-1, with 11 bases that match TRBD1. The ends lost 2 bases at V and 5 bases at J; junction bases unmatched: 7. There are 16 residues in the CDR3. Germline values: CDR1 MNHNS, CDR2 SASEGT. CDR3 region: CASSERGTGGRTEAFF. In nucleotides, the CDR3 is TGTGCCAGCAGTGAAAGGGGGACAGGGGGAAGGACTGAAGCTTTCTTT.